A selection of T cell receptor beta chains follows, all from one sample in a study of T cells after yellow fever vaccination. TCRdb ran MiXCR on the 5' RACE reads and lists one entry per CDR3 protein. The sample shows under 550,000 distinct CDR3 sequences, 21% of them seen only once. This material consisted of PBMCs, taken 21 days after the first yellow fever vaccination. These receptors were taken from a man younger than 35 who received the YFV17D yellow fever vaccine. The CDR3 runs from the conserved cysteine through the conserved F or W. D genes are given only for firm matches. The size entry is marked missing in some rows and otherwise reads once, few, many or a size class.

v_call: TRBV20-1
clone_size: NA
d_call: NA
j_call: TRBJ2-5
cdr3_nt: TGCAGTGCTAGAGATCCGGTAGGGGGAGAGACCCAGTACTTC
cdr3_aa: CSARDPVGGETQYF

v_call: TRBV6-1
clone_size: NA
d_call: TRBD2
j_call: TRBJ2-3
cdr3_nt: TGTGCCAGGGGTCCTAGCGGGGGGGCGGATACGCAGTATTTT
cdr3_aa: CARGPSGGADTQYF

v_call: TRBV7-9
clone_size: NA
d_call: NA
j_call: TRBJ1-1
cdr3_nt: TGTGCCAGCAGCTCGCTGGGCACTGAAGCTTTCTTT
cdr3_aa: CASSSLGTEAFF

v_call: TRBV20-1
clone_size: NA
d_call: NA
j_call: TRBJ2-5
cdr3_nt: TGCAGTGCTAGAAAGGGTGCTAGCCTCGAGACCCAGTACTTC
cdr3_aa: CSARKGASLETQYF

v_call: TRBV4-2
clone_size: NA
d_call: NA
j_call: TRBJ2-2
cdr3_nt: TGTGCCAGCAGCCAAGATGGAAGTGGCCCCCTCCTGGAGCTGTTTTTT
cdr3_aa: CASSQDGSGPLLELFF

v_call: TRBV20-1
clone_size: NA
d_call: TRBD2
j_call: TRBJ2-3
cdr3_nt: TGCAGTGCAAGACTAGCGGGGGGGCCAAGCACAGATACGCAGTATTTT
cdr3_aa: CSARLAGGPSTDTQYF

v_call: TRBV15
clone_size: NA
d_call: TRBD2
j_call: TRBJ2-3
cdr3_nt: TGTGCCACCAGCTCTGATTACGGGACTAGTGGCACAGATACGCAGTATTTT
cdr3_aa: CATSSDYGTSGTDTQYF

v_call: TRBV24-1
clone_size: many
d_call: TRBD1
j_call: TRBJ2-3
cdr3_nt: TGTGCCACCAGTGACTCCGGGACAGGGGCAGATACGCAGTATTTT
cdr3_aa: CATSDSGTGADTQYF

v_call: TRBV20-1
clone_size: few
d_call: NA
j_call: TRBJ2-5
cdr3_nt: TGCAGTGCCTCACCCCCAGGAGGGGAGACCCAGTACTTC
cdr3_aa: CSASPPGGETQYF

v_call: TRBV7-6
clone_size: many
d_call: NA
j_call: TRBJ2-2
cdr3_nt: TGTGCCAGCAGCTCCGGGCCGAACACCGGGGAGCTGTTTTTT
cdr3_aa: CASSSGPNTGELFF

v_call: TRBV5-1
clone_size: few
d_call: TRBD1
j_call: TRBJ2-1
cdr3_nt: TGCGCCAGCAGCCATGGGACAGGGGTCGATGAGCAGTTCTTC
cdr3_aa: CASSHGTGVDEQFF

v_call: TRBV27
clone_size: few
d_call: TRBD1
j_call: TRBJ1-3
cdr3_nt: TGTGCCAGCAGGATGACAGGGTTCTCTGGAAACACCATATATTTT
cdr3_aa: CASRMTGFSGNTIYF

v_call: TRBV6-1
clone_size: few
d_call: NA
j_call: TRBJ1-1
cdr3_nt: TGTGCCAGCAGCCGGTTATACGGGGGAGGGACTGAAGCTTTCTTT
cdr3_aa: CASSRLYGGGTEAFF

v_call: TRBV7-2
clone_size: few
d_call: TRBD2
j_call: TRBJ2-7
cdr3_nt: TGTGCCAGCAGCCGCGGGACTAGGCTTTCCGAGCAGTACTTC
cdr3_aa: CASSRGTRLSEQYF

v_call: TRBV3-1
clone_size: NA
d_call: TRBD1
j_call: TRBJ2-3
cdr3_nt: TGTGCCAGCAGCCAACGCGACAGGGCAGATACGCAGTATTTT
cdr3_aa: CASSQRDRADTQYF

v_call: TRBV7-6
clone_size: once
d_call: NA
j_call: TRBJ2-3
cdr3_nt: TGTGCCAGCAGCTTCTTAGTGGGGGGTACCACAGATACGCAGTATTTT
cdr3_aa: CASSFLVGGTTDTQYF

v_call: TRBV2
clone_size: NA
d_call: TRBD1
j_call: TRBJ1-1
cdr3_nt: TGTGCCAGCAGTCCTGAGACAGGGACTGAAGCTTTCTTT
cdr3_aa: CASSPETGTEAFF

v_call: TRBV20-1
clone_size: NA
d_call: NA
j_call: TRBJ2-7
cdr3_nt: TGCAGTGCTAGAGATGTGAGGGACGCCTACGAGCAGTACTTC
cdr3_aa: CSARDVRDAYEQYF

v_call: TRBV7-2
clone_size: few
d_call: NA
j_call: TRBJ2-3
cdr3_nt: TGTGCCAGCGCCCTTCCTAGATTCCTGGCAGATACGCAGTATTTT
cdr3_aa: CASALPRFLADTQYF

v_call: TRBV5-1
clone_size: many
d_call: NA
j_call: TRBJ1-1
cdr3_nt: TGCGCCAGCAGTCGCGGACAAGGAGTCACTGAAGCTTTCTTT
cdr3_aa: CASSRGQGVTEAFF

v_call: TRBV7-2
clone_size: NA
d_call: TRBD1
j_call: TRBJ2-5
cdr3_nt: TGTGCCAGCAGCCCGGACAGGGAGCGAGAGACCCAGTACTTC
cdr3_aa: CASSPDRERETQYF

v_call: TRBV11-1
clone_size: NA
d_call: TRBD1
j_call: TRBJ1-1
cdr3_nt: TGTGCCAGCATCCTCCAGGGGGGGAGCACTGAAGCTTTCTTT
cdr3_aa: CASILQGGSTEAFF

v_call: TRBV9
clone_size: NA
d_call: TRBD1
j_call: TRBJ2-3
cdr3_nt: TGTGCCAGCAGCGGAGGACAGGCGCAGTATTTT
cdr3_aa: CASSGGQAQYF

v_call: TRBV12-3/TRBV12-4
clone_size: few
d_call: NA
j_call: TRBJ1-2
cdr3_nt: TGTGCCAGCAGCCCCCAGGTCTTTAACTATGGCTACACCTTC
cdr3_aa: CASSPQVFNYGYTF

v_call: TRBV18
clone_size: few
d_call: TRBD1
j_call: TRBJ1-1
cdr3_nt: TGTGCCAGCTCAGAAGGGACAGAGAGTACTGAAGCTTTCTTT
cdr3_aa: CASSEGTESTEAFF

v_call: TRBV12-3/TRBV12-4
clone_size: NA
d_call: TRBD1
j_call: TRBJ1-2
cdr3_nt: TGTGCCAGCAGCTCCATCTCCACAGGGGTCCCCTATGGCTACACCTTC
cdr3_aa: CASSSISTGVPYGYTF

v_call: TRBV29-1
clone_size: NA
d_call: NA
j_call: TRBJ1-2
cdr3_nt: TGCAGCGTTGGAGGCGGTTCGGGCTATGGCTACACCTTC
cdr3_aa: CSVGGGSGYGYTF

v_call: TRBV7-3
clone_size: NA
d_call: TRBD2
j_call: TRBJ2-7
cdr3_nt: TGTGCCAGCAGCGAACTGGGACTAGCGAGCCGGGAGCAGTACTTC
cdr3_aa: CASSELGLASREQYF

v_call: TRBV5-1
clone_size: many
d_call: NA
j_call: TRBJ2-3
cdr3_nt: TGCGCCAGCAGCCTCCAGGGGCGAGTCACAGATACGCAGTATTTT
cdr3_aa: CASSLQGRVTDTQYF

v_call: TRBV10-2
clone_size: NA
d_call: NA
j_call: TRBJ2-5
cdr3_nt: TGCGCCAGCGGCTCAAACGCTCCAGAGACCCAGTACTTC
cdr3_aa: CASGSNAPETQYF

v_call: TRBV12-3/TRBV12-4
clone_size: many
d_call: TRBD2
j_call: TRBJ2-3
cdr3_nt: TGTGCCAGCAAATTGCGGGGGGCCACAGATACGCAGTATTTT
cdr3_aa: CASKLRGATDTQYF

v_call: TRBV5-1
clone_size: many
d_call: TRBD1
j_call: TRBJ2-5
cdr3_nt: TGCGCCAGCAGCTTGGAGGACAGGGGAGAGACCCAGTACTTC
cdr3_aa: CASSLEDRGETQYF

v_call: TRBV20-1
clone_size: few
d_call: TRBD1
j_call: TRBJ1-2
cdr3_nt: TGCAGTGCTCTACGCCCCGAGACAGGGATACATGGCTACACCTTC
cdr3_aa: CSALRPETGIHGYTF

v_call: TRBV4-1
clone_size: few
d_call: NA
j_call: TRBJ2-7
cdr3_nt: TGCGCCAGCAGCCCGCGGGACGGCCCCTACGAGCAGTACTTC
cdr3_aa: CASSPRDGPYEQYF

v_call: TRBV20-1
clone_size: NA
d_call: NA
j_call: TRBJ1-1
cdr3_nt: TGCAGTGCTAGATGGGGGTGGGCCGGTACAAACACTGAAGCTTTCTTT
cdr3_aa: CSARWGWAGTNTEAFF

v_call: TRBV9
clone_size: few
d_call: TRBD1
j_call: TRBJ2-7
cdr3_nt: TGTGCCAGCAGCCCCCGGGACAGGCTTAACTACGAGCAGTACTTC
cdr3_aa: CASSPRDRLNYEQYF

v_call: TRBV14
clone_size: NA
d_call: NA
j_call: TRBJ2-1
cdr3_nt: TGTGCCAGCAGCCAAGTGTGGAGGGTTAAGCAGTTCTTC
cdr3_aa: CASSQVWRVKQFF

v_call: TRBV6-1
clone_size: few
d_call: NA
j_call: TRBJ1-1
cdr3_nt: TGTGCCAGCAGTGAAGCGCGGGGGACTGAAGCTTTCTTT
cdr3_aa: CASSEARGTEAFF

v_call: TRBV4-1
clone_size: NA
d_call: NA
j_call: TRBJ2-1
cdr3_nt: TGCGCCAGCAGCCCAGTGCCAGGGGGGACCTACAATGAGCAGTTCTTC
cdr3_aa: CASSPVPGGTYNEQFF

v_call: TRBV4-3
clone_size: few
d_call: TRBD1
j_call: TRBJ1-4
cdr3_nt: TGCGCCAGCAGCGCCCAGGGGACAGGGGATGAAAAACTGTTTTTT
cdr3_aa: CASSAQGTGDEKLFF

v_call: TRBV20-1
clone_size: NA
d_call: TRBD2
j_call: TRBJ2-5
cdr3_nt: TGCAGTGCTAGAAAGGGTCTAGCGGGGCAAGAGACCCAGTACTTC
cdr3_aa: CSARKGLAGQETQYF

v_call: TRBV5-5
clone_size: NA
d_call: NA
j_call: TRBJ2-3
cdr3_nt: TGTGCCAGCAGCTTGGTAGTGGACACAGATACGCAGTATTTT
cdr3_aa: CASSLVVDTDTQYF

v_call: TRBV7-3
clone_size: NA
d_call: TRBD1
j_call: TRBJ1-2
cdr3_nt: TGTGCCAGCAGCTTAGTGACAGGGGATGGTGGCTACACCTTC
cdr3_aa: CASSLVTGDGGYTF

v_call: TRBV20-1
clone_size: few
d_call: NA
j_call: TRBJ1-2
cdr3_nt: TGCAGTGCTAGATACCCCAGTGGGAACTATGGCTACACCTTC
cdr3_aa: CSARYPSGNYGYTF

v_call: TRBV12-3/TRBV12-4
clone_size: few
d_call: TRBD2
j_call: TRBJ2-1
cdr3_nt: TGTGCCAGCAGCCCGGGACTAGAAGTCAATGAGCAGTTCTTC
cdr3_aa: CASSPGLEVNEQFF

v_call: TRBV10-1
clone_size: few
d_call: NA
j_call: TRBJ2-3
cdr3_nt: TGCGCCAGCAGTGATCCTGGGGCAGATACGCAGTATTTT
cdr3_aa: CASSDPGADTQYF

v_call: TRBV7-2
clone_size: few
d_call: NA
j_call: TRBJ1-5
cdr3_nt: TGTGCCAGCAGCTTAGCATCGGGGTATAGCAATCAGCCCCAGCATTTT
cdr3_aa: CASSLASGYSNQPQHF

v_call: TRBV20-1
clone_size: NA
d_call: NA
j_call: TRBJ1-2
cdr3_nt: TGCAGTGCTCGTCTAGGGTTGGACGGATCGGGCTATGGCTACACCTTC
cdr3_aa: CSARLGLDGSGYGYTF

v_call: TRBV4-1
clone_size: few
d_call: NA
j_call: TRBJ2-2
cdr3_nt: TGCGCCAGCAGCCCCCACCACCAGGCGAACACCGGGGAGCTGTTTTTT
cdr3_aa: CASSPHHQANTGELFF

v_call: TRBV20-1
clone_size: NA
d_call: NA
j_call: TRBJ2-6
cdr3_nt: TGCAGTGCTAGTACGCCTGGGGCCAACGTCCTGACTTTC
cdr3_aa: CSASTPGANVLTF